This T cell receptor beta chain came from a study of early T cells in non-severe SARS-CoV-2 infection. In TCRdb, the 5' RACE reads were re-called with MiXCR into one record per CDR3 protein. The data contain roughly 46,000 distinct CDR3 sequences, more than 4.5% of them seen just once; the ten biggest clones take up 5.4%. CDR1 is MNHNY, CDR2 SVGAGI, per germline (reference sequence). Trimming pared 6 bases from V and 5 bases from J, leaving 20 bases between. The CDR3 runs to 15 residues. This chain connects TRBV6-6 to TRBJ2-7; perhaps TRBD2 as D (6 bases). Sequencing used whole blood, obtained at baseline. This receptor was obtained from an adult who was a healthcare worker with PCR-confirmed SARS-CoV-2 infection or an uninfected control (not recorded which). Here the CDR3 reads CASRTPRGGGNEQYF. The CDR3 region has the DNA TGTGCCAGCAGGACCCCACGGGGTGGGGGGAACGAGCAGTACTTC.